The present TCR beta chain was sequenced within a study of T cell changes during pregnancy in multiple sclerosis. The data were produced by immunoSEQ multiplex PCR, yet TCRdb's version contains in-frame clones alone and is incomplete. The data hold roughly 59,000 clones, with 85% to 95% observed a single time. Germline CDR1 SGHVS, CDR2 FQNEAQ. V was cut by 2 bases and J by 5 bases, with 12 bases left in between. CDR3 length: 15 amino acids. The receptor's source is a female donor with multiple sclerosis, enrolled in a pregnancy study. The material was CD8+ T cells from peripheral blood mononuclear cells, obtained in the second trimester of pregnancy. This chain links TRBV7-8 with TRBJ2-2; the D gene is possibly TRBD2 (5 bases). DNA for the CDR3: TGTGCCAGCAGCTTAAGCTCATCGGGGACCGGGGAGCTGTTTTTT. It translates to CASSLSSSGTGELFF.